These T cell receptor beta chains were read from a single sample in a study of T cell repertoires in ileal Crohn's disease. Profiling relied on immunoSEQ multiplex PCR, and the TCRdb table lists in-frame clones only, not all of them. Found here are 8,000 to 8,500 clones, approximately 96% of them singletons; the top ten hold around 0.22%. The sample taken for sequencing was ileal tissue. These receptors originate from an adult with Crohn's disease. Both conserved end residues are trimmed from each CDR3. The size field is filled for only some rows; it gives once, few, many or a size class.

size	J	V	CDR3
once	TRBJ1-2	TRBV7-6	ASSSQVGANYGYT
.	TRBJ1-5	TRBV27	ASSGRNTGWSNQPQH
.	TRBJ1-3	TRBV5-6	ASAIRGAQGNTIY
.	TRBJ1-6	TRBV15	ATSREHRTGDSPLH
.	TRBJ2-5	TRBV7-2	ASSLGLASVETQY
.	TRBJ2-7	TRBV2	ASGTGGEEQY
.	TRBJ1-2	TRBV30	AWAGGEGYGYT
few	TRBJ2-4	TRBV10-3	AISDHGQGRAKNIQY
.	TRBJ2-1	TRBV27	ASSPPPGVAGNNEQF
.	TRBJ1-5	TRBV7-9	ASSLVGGGQPQH